This T cell receptor beta chain was observed in a study of regulatory T cells in long-lasting Graves disease. Time point here: newly diagnosed GD, antithyroid drugs for less than 3 months. With RNA extracted from PBMCs as input, the TCR library was made. Assembly of TCR beta libraries relied on iRepertoire HTBI primers together with Arm-PCR of CDR3 regions. As handled by the study authors: Sequenced samples collectively carried roughly 63 TRBV and some 15 TRBJ segments. Each CDR3 protein gets one entry after TCRdb re-called the multiplex PCR reads with MiXCR. TCRdb, not the authors, supplied the V and J calls. The sample has almost 450,000 distinct CDR3 sequences, 16% seen once. This sample also belongs to another study, concerning T cells in Graves' hyperthyroidism and ophthalmopathy.

This receptor was obtained from a woman aged 30 to 39 with Graves disease. Here the sequenced sample was peripheral blood mononuclear cells (PBMCs), taken at new diagnosis, from a patient treated with antithyroid drugs.

The CDR3 is CSASGTAGQFF. In nucleotides, the CDR3 is TGCAGTGCTAGCGGAACGGCGGGGCAGTTCTTC. The J gene is TRBJ2-1, the V gene TRBV20-1, with a tentative D call TRBD2 (5 bases). The CDR3 totals 11 residues. CDR1 DFQATT and CDR2 SNEGSKA come from the germline V gene (reference sequence). Trimming stripped 3 bases from V and 12 bases from J, with 12 bases between.